These 25 T cell receptor beta chains were sequenced from one sample in a study of blood T cells in healthy people across ages. The authors ran a second PCR of about 6 to 11 cycles using a sample-barcoded 5' primer and a J-beta primer mix. One entry per CDR3 protein results from TCRdb running MiXCR on the 5' RACE reads. In the table there are 600,000 or so distinct CDR3 sequences, under 30% of which are singletons. The sequenced material came from blood. The receptors were gathered from a woman of 80 years or more in good health.

This clonotype has just one count. This may be a read error: a much more frequent sequence differs by one nucleotide. CDR3: CSARGVSNHGYTF. CDR3 nucleotide sequence: TGCAGTGCTAGGGGGGTCTCTAACCATGGCTACACCTTC. V usage is TRBV20-1 and J usage is TRBJ1-2; D perhaps matches TRBD1 (5 bases). The CDR3 runs 13 residues. The germline gives CDR1 DFQATT, CDR2 SNEGSKA (reference sequence).

This clonotype has more than one count but fewer than ten. A much larger clone lies a single base off, so this may be a read error. The chain uses TRBV15 and TRBJ2-5; 10 bases fit TRBD1. The CDR3 sequence is 14 residues long. Trimming cost V 4 bases and J 11 bases; bases outside gene matches: 10. CDR1 and CDR2 (germline): LNHNV, YYDKDF (reference sequence). CDR3 sequence: CATSNGQGEGEQYF. The CDR3, as DNA: TGTGCCACCAGCAACGGACAGGGGGAAGGTGAGCAGTACTTC.

The rearrangement uses TRBV30 and TRBJ1-1; D might be TRBD1 (5 bases). Trimming removed 2 bases from V and 3 bases from J, with 10 bases in between. The CDR3 contains 13 residues. From germline, CDR1 is GTSNPN and CDR2 SVGIG (reference sequence). CDR3 sequence: CAWSHRPDTEAFF. The CDR3 DNA follows: TGTGCCTGGAGTCACAGGCCGGACACTGAAGCTTTCTTT.

A word on this clonotype: This could be a read error, since a much larger clone is one nucleotide away. This chain uses TRBV25-1 with TRBJ2-7; tentative D call: TRBD1 (6 bases). There are 15 residues in the CDR3. V shed 6 bases and J shed 6 bases, with 21 bases lying between them. Germline CDR1 MGHDK, CDR2 SYGVNS. CDR3 in DNA: TGTGCCAGCAGGCAGACGGGACAAGGATGCAGCGAGCAGTACTTC. Its protein is CASRQTGQGCSEQYF.

Ten or more counts support this clonotype. The chain couples TRBV4-2 to TRBJ2-5; 8 bases are shared with TRBD2. V shed 2 bases, J shed 2 bases, and the junction held 7 bases outside the gene matches. Germline CDR1 LGHNA, CDR2 YNFKEQ. The CDR3 covers 16 residues. CDR3 nucleotide sequence: TGTGCCAGCAGCCAAAGCAGCCAGCGGGGGCAAGAGACCCAGTACTTC. It translates to CASSQSSQRGQETQYF.

This clonotype was observed a handful of times. A much larger clone lies a single base off, so this may be a read error. V and J are TRBV5-1 and TRBJ2-1, with D possibly TRBD2 on 6 matching bases. The J call could be wrong; TRBJ2-7 is a better fit for the DNA end. Germline V gene data show CDR1 as SGHRS and CDR2 as YFSETQ. This CDR3 region has 18 residues. CDR3 loop: CASSLGFFTGDSYNEQYF. The DNA for the CDR3 is TGCGCCAGCAGCTTGGGCTTTTTTACCGGGGACTCCTACAATGAGCAGTACTTC.

There are a few counts of this clonotype. The chain joins TRBV7-3 to TRBJ1-2; no firm D call. V was pared by 0 bases and J by 4 bases, with 12 bases between. The CDR3 has 15 residues. The germline CDR1 and CDR2 sequences are SGHTA and FQGTGA. CDR3 sequence: CASSLTPGEGYGYTF. DNA for the CDR3: TGTGCCAGCAGCTTAACGCCGGGAGAGGGCTATGGCTACACCTTC. The whole variable domain, filled in from reference TRBV7-3 and TRBJ1-2, reads GAGVSQTPSNKVTEKGKYVELRCDPISGHTALYWYRQSLGQGPEFLIYFQGTGAADDSGLPNDRFFAVRPEGSVSTLKIQRTERGDSAVYLCASSLTPGEGYGYTFGSGTRLTVV.

On this clonotype: Sequence at one end of the junction differs from germline and may be a read error. The V gene is TRBV12-3 or TRBV12-4, the J gene TRBJ1-5; D ambiguous. The CDR3 contains 11 residues. The CDR3 here is CAGSAGQPQHF. The CDR3 coding sequence is TGTGCCGGCAGTGCCGGTCAGCCCCAGCATTTT.

As for this clonotype: This may come from a read error, since a much larger clone is one base off. The V call is TRBV9, the J call TRBJ2-1, with 9 bases fitting TRBD2. This CDR3 has 16 residues. J gave up 8 bases and V 6 bases, and 15 bases lay outside the gene matches. CDR1 and CDR2 (germline): SGDLS, YYNGEE. The CDR3 nucleotides are TGTGCCAGCACCTCCCGGGACGCGGGGGGGAGGGATGAGCAGTTCTTC. Amino acids: CASTSRDAGGRDEQFF.

For this clonotype: This may be a read error: a much more frequent sequence differs by one nucleotide. The chain combines TRBV9 with TRBJ2-7; 11 positions agree with TRBD1. CDR1 is SGDLS, CDR2 YYNGEE, per germline. J was trimmed by 7 bases and V by 0 bases; bases with no gene match: 9. The CDR3 has 16 amino acids. The CDR3, as DNA: TGTGCCAGCAGCGTAGTGGACAGGGGGCACTACAATGAGCAGTACTTC. This translates into CASSVVDRGHYNEQYF.

In regard to this clonotype: Being one base from a much bigger clone, this may be a read error. V and J are TRBV19 and TRBJ2-7; D is tentatively TRBD1 or TRBD2 (5 bases each). Trimming removed 3 bases from V and 13 bases from J, with 22 bases in between. Per the germline V gene, CDR1 is LNHDA and CDR2 is SQIVND (reference sequence). The CDR3 has 14 amino acids. The DNA of the CDR3 is TGTGCCAGTAGTATTGCGAAGGGGAGAGAGACCCACTACTTC. Translating gives CASSIAKGRETHYF.

This clonotype was detected ten times or more. The DNA of the CDR3 is TGTGCCAGCAGCTTAGATATTCAGGGGAGCTCCTACAATGAGCAGTTCTTC. As protein: CASSLDIQGSSYNEQFF. The V call is TRBV7-9, the J call TRBJ2-1, with D maybe TRBD1 (6 bases). Germline lookup yields CDR1 SEHNR and CDR2 FQNEAQ (reference sequence). The CDR3 contains 17 residues. The ends were cut back, 1 base at V and 0 bases at J, with 13 bases in the middle.

The table lists this clonotype with many counts. The gene calls are TRBV7-3 and TRBJ2-1; D is possibly TRBD2 (6 bases). The V gene's germline CDR1 is SGHTA and CDR2 FQGTGA. This CDR3 has 15 residues. V lost 8 bases and J lost 5, with 19 bases in between. CDR3 bases: TGTGCCAGCTCCACACGAGGGCGGGGAGACAATGAGCAGTTCTTC. Translated, it gives CASSTRGRGDNEQFF.

This clonotype was seen at least ten times. The chain uses TRBV7-3 and TRBJ2-7; 8 bases are a match to TRBD2. V lost 4 bases to trimming and J lost 4 bases; unmatched junction nucleotides: 9. The CDR3 loop spans 15 amino acids. Looked up from germline, CDR1 is SGHTA and CDR2 is FQGTGA. The CDR3 coding sequence is TGTGCCAGCAGCTCCCTCGGGGGGGGCGGGTACGAGCAGTACTTC. Translated: CASSSLGGGGYEQYF.

This rearrangement joins TRBV7-2 to TRBJ1-2, with unresolved D. With 0 bases removed from V and 12 bases from J, the gap between germline ends came to 23 bases. The CDR3 runs to 16 residues. Germline V gene lookup returns CDR1 SGHTA and CDR2 FQGNSA. The CDR3 DNA reads as TGTGCCAGCAGCTTAGCCGGCCTCTCTACATTAGGGTCCAACACCTTC. Protein product: CASSLAGLSTLGSNTF.

This clonotype was observed many times. This chain uses TRBV2 with TRBJ2-4, with D perhaps matching TRBD1 (6 bases). The CDR3 length is 11 residues. The V gene lost 9 bases and the J gene lost 9 bases, with 12 bases spanning the gap. Germline CDR1 reads SNHLY; CDR2 reads FYNNEI. In DNA form, the CDR3 reads TGTGCCAGTTTACAGGGCTCCATTCAGTACTTC. It encodes CASLQGSIQYF.

On this clonotype itself: With a much larger clone just one base away, this may be a read error. The chain is built from TRBV7-2 and TRBJ2-7; the D is unclear. V lost 1 base and J 10 bases, leaving 14 bases between the germline ends. CDR1 and CDR2 from the germline V gene are SGHTA and FQGNSA. The length of the CDR3 is 13 residues. The CDR3 protein is CASSLGAQEAQYF. CDR3 sequence (DNA): TGTGCCAGCAGCTTAGGGGCGCAAGAGGCCCAGTACTTC.

The V call is TRBV5-6, the J call TRBJ1-5, with D perhaps matching TRBD1 (5 bases). Trimming left V 4 bases short and J 4 bases short, with 15 bases between. The CDR3 consists of 15 residues. Germline assignment: CDR1 SGHDT and CDR2 YYEEEE. The CDR3 bases are TGTGCCAGCAGCCTGGGGGGGTCCGCTAATCAGCCCCAGCATTTT. Its protein product is CASSLGGSANQPQHF.

This clonotype was observed a handful of times. Germline is not matched at one junction end, which may reflect a read error. The CDR3 sequence: CASTPVTGAGGANVRTF. The CDR3 DNA reads TGTGCCAGCACCCCGGTTACAGGGGCGGGTGGGGCCAACGTCCGGACTTTC. V is TRBV7-2 and J is TRBJ2-6; 7 bases align to TRBD1. This CDR3 has 17 amino acids. Looked up from germline, CDR1 is SGHTA and CDR2 is FQGNSA.

In its sample, this clonotype was seen many times. CDR3 sequence: CASSDSYNSPLHF. The CDR3 region has the DNA TGCGCCAGCAGTGACAGCTATAATTCACCCCTCCACTTT. The gene calls are TRBV5-1 and TRBJ1-6; D is perhaps TRBD1 (5 bases). The CDR3 totals 13 residues. Germline-derived CDR1 and CDR2 are SGHRS and YFSETQ. Deletions cut 5 bases from V and 3 bases from J, with 6 bases between.

Only a few counts were recorded for this clonotype. The chain has TRBV27 and TRBJ1-6; no clear D. The V gene's germline CDR1 is MNHEY and CDR2 SMNVEV (reference sequence). There are 15 residues in the CDR3. V lost 2 bases and J 10 bases, leaving 15 bases between the germline ends. This CDR3 is CASSLERPTISPLHF. The CDR3 region has the DNA TGTGCCAGCAGTTTAGAAAGGCCGACCATCTCACCCCTCCACTTT.

Remarks on this clonotype: It may be a read error: a sequence one base away is much more abundant. The rearrangement joins TRBV28 to TRBJ2-5; 7 bases line up with TRBD1. The J call may be wrong; the DNA end is better matched by TRBJ2-7. The germline gives CDR1 MDHEN, CDR2 SYDVKM. The CDR3 has 16 residues. The CDR3 is CASRDVTGESRYEQYF. Written as DNA, the CDR3 is TGTGCCAGCAGGGACGTCACAGGGGAATCGCGGTACGAGCAGTACTTC.

This clonotype was observed at least ten times. The chain has TRBV20-1 and TRBJ2-3, with 11 nucleotides matching TRBD1. The CDR3 covers 15 residues. Germline assignment: CDR1 DFQATT and CDR2 SNEGSKA (reference sequence). The trim removed 8 bases at V and 4 bases at J, leaving 11 bases unmatched. The CDR3 nucleotides are TGCAGTACCCCAGGACAGGGGGCCCTCCCAGATACGCAGTATTTT. It specifies CSTPGQGALPDTQYF.

This clonotype was counted many times. The chain has TRBV20-1 and TRBJ2-7, with TRBD1 identical over 9 bases. Looked up from germline, CDR1 is DFQATT and CDR2 is SNEGSKA (reference sequence). Trimming at V came to 0 bases and at J to 3 bases, leaving 6 bases not matched to a gene. The CDR3 runs to 15 residues. CDR3 coding DNA: TGCAGTGCTAGAGACCCGGACAGGGGTCGCTACGAGCAGTACTTC. This gives the protein CSARDPDRGRYEQYF.

The CDR3 DNA reads TGTGCTGGCTCCCCAGAACTGAGCTCCTACGAGCAGTACTTC. Protein: CAGSPELSSYEQYF. V and J are TRBV18 and TRBJ2-7; D unresolved. From germline, CDR1 is KGHSH and CDR2 LQKENI. The length of the CDR3 is 14 residues.